This note documents a single TCR beta chain sequence. As to treatment: preoperative locoregional IRX-2 cytokine immunotherapy. Patients received preoperative, locoregional IRX-2 cytokine immunotherapy in a phase Ib study. V trimming: 4 bases; J trimming: 6 bases; junction bases outside the gene matches: 7. Germline loops: CDR1 MNHGY, CDR2 SAAAGT. The CDR3 totals 14 residues. Profiling relied on immunoSEQ multiplex PCR, and the TCRdb table lists in-frame clones only, not all of them. The data contain around 11,000 clones, over 80% of them singletons. These data come from a study of preoperative IRX-2 immunotherapy in early breast cancer.

Sequencing was performed on lymph node tissue, taken before IRX-2 immunotherapy. This receptor was obtained from a human donor with breast cancer. This chain uses TRBV6-8 with TRBJ1-1; TRBD1 matches 8 bases. DNA for the CDR3: TGTGCCAGCAGTTCGAGGACAGGGCAGTCTGAAGCTTTCTTT. Translated, it gives CASSSRTGQSEAFF.